The clone carrying this T cell receptor beta chain was recorded a few times. The data derive from a study of CD8+ T cells in alopecia areata. It was cDNA, reverse transcribed from extracted RNA, that served as the sequencing template. TCRdb's table, derived via immunoSEQ multiplex PCR, lists solely in-frame clones and lacks some. This table has roughly 150,000 clones, 55% appearing once. Germline V gene data show CDR1 as GTSNPN and CDR2 as SVGIG (reference sequence). The ends were cut back, 0 bases at V and 6 bases at J, with 14 bases in the middle. The CDR3 runs 14 residues. This TCR derives from a human donor in good health. J is TRBJ1-1 and V is TRBV30; D unresolved. Sequences were obtained from CD4+ T cells sorted from blood. The CDR3 here is CAWSVTRAPPEAFF. CDR3 nucleotide sequence: TGTGCCTGGAGTGTTACTAGGGCTCCCCCTGAAGCTTTCTTT.